The clone carrying this T cell receptor beta chain appeared once. Those enrolled, adults aged roughly 18 to 90 years, came from around 24 US areas. Cohorts were determined from participant-reported clinical history. Recovered participants had two consecutive negative NP/OP PCR tests, healthcare professional clearance, or symptom resolution. In the authors' workflow: Reference gene primer amplification in the assay estimated nucleated cell counts. Sequencing was performed with immunoSEQ multiplex PCR; in TCRdb, only in-frame clones are kept and a portion is missing. The V and J calls and the clone size are those of that table, but D and trimming were determined from the DNA. The sample has some 240,000 clones; more than 65% are singletons. This sample was taken from a study of blood T cell repertoires in COVID-19. The CDR3 length is 15 residues. V shed 1 base and J shed 4 bases, with 10 bases lying between them. Germline loops: CDR1 SGHVS, CDR2 FQNEAQ.

The specimen sequenced was PBMCs or T cells enriched from blood (not recorded which). The origin of this receptor is a man between 45 and 60 years old who had recovered from COVID-19. This chain connects TRBV7-8 to TRBJ1-4; weak D call: TRBD1 (6 bases). CDR3 coding DNA: TGTGCCAGCAGCTTAGACCAGGGGAATAATGAAAAACTGTTTTTT. This sequence encodes CASSLDQGNNEKLFF.